This T cell receptor beta chain was recovered during a study of persistence of HIV-infected CD4 T cells. Sequencing used immunoSEQ version 4 in survey mode. Each sample used up to roughly 1 ug genomic DNA diluted to around 9.3 ng/uL. Method: immunoSEQ multiplex PCR; TCRdb's copy keeps in-frame clones and lacks some. The table lists tens of thousands of clones, 70% to 75% of them singletons. This clone was picked up a small number of times. Its matching antigen is unknown. Cells were stimulated with overlapping HIV-1 Gag 15-mer peptides. CD40L-negative CD69-negative CD45RO-high memory CD4+ T cells were sorted as populations depleted of antigen-responding cells. Study observations and caveats: Degenerate expanded CDR3beta sequences were enriched among CMV- and Gag-responding cells. TCR oligoclonality correlated with proviral oligoclonality in the same sorted populations.

The CDR3 totals 16 residues. CDR1 and CDR2 from the germline V gene are SGHNT and YYREEE (reference sequence). V was shortened by 4 bases and J by 6 bases, with 17 bases between the two germline ends. Sequenced here: CD4+ T cells sorted from PBMCs after 18-hour stimulation, sampled from a patient who received antiretroviral therapy. The chain couples TRBV5-4 to TRBJ2-6; D is uncertain. The clonotype originates from an adult man with HIV who was CMV-seropositive. CDR3 DNA: TGTGCCAGCAGCCCACAGCTCCAAGGATCGGCCAACGTCCTGACTTTC. Translating gives CASSPQLQGSANVLTF. The full variable domain, rest sourced from reference TRBV5-4 and TRBJ2-6, is ETGVTQSPTHLIKTRGQQVTLRCSSQSGHNTVSWYQQALGQGPQFIFQYYREEENGRGNFPPRFSGLQFPNYSSELNVNALELDDSALYLCASSPQLQGSANVLTFGAGSRLTVL.